Presented here are 17 T cell receptor beta chains from one specimen sequenced in a study of cytomegalovirus exposure and HLA in healthy donors. The PCR had 60 Vbeta and 13 Jbeta primers. Only in-frame clones appear in the TCRdb table, and some are missing; sequencing was by immunoSEQ multiplex PCR. Of some 91,000 clones in the sample, roughly 60% were seen once. Sequencing was done on a sample of PBMCs. These receptors were obtained from a human donor in good health.

This chain connects TRBV7-2 to TRBJ2-1; TRBD2 matches 13 bases. Trimming cost V 5 bases and J 8 bases; bases outside gene matches: 9. Germline V gene data show CDR1 as SGHTA and CDR2 as FQGNSA. The CDR3 loop spans 16 amino acids. The CDR3 DNA reads TGTGCCAGCAGCCGGGCCACTAGCGGGGGGGCTTATGAGCAGTTCTTC. Translated: CASSRATSGGAYEQFF.

The rearrangement links TRBV21-1 to TRBJ2-7; whether TRBD1, the table's D call, matches the DNA was not checked. TRBV21-1 is a pseudogene locus. CDR3 length: 16 amino acids. The CDR3 reads CASSTAIRDSSYEQYF. The CDR3, as DNA: TGTGCCAGCAGCACTGCAATTCGGGACAGCTCCTACGAGCAGTACTTC.

The chain is built from TRBV7-2 and TRBJ1-4, with 9 bases lining up with TRBD1. The CDR3 contains 18 residues. The J segment lost 3 bases and the V segment lost 4 bases, leaving 12 bases of the junction unmatched. The germline gives CDR1 SGHTA, CDR2 FQGNSA. The CDR3 DNA reads as TGTGCCAGCAGCTCCGGCCGGGACAGGGAAGCAGCTAATGAAAAACTGTTTTTT. Translating it yields CASSSGRDREAANEKLFF.

The gene calls are TRBV29-1 and TRBJ2-3; D is uncertain. This CDR3 is 14 amino acids long. Germline CDR1 SQVTM, CDR2 ANQGSEA. Trimming pared 6 bases from V and 0 bases from J, leaving 13 bases between. The CDR3 sequence: CSVARSSSTDTQYF. DNA for the CDR3: TGCAGCGTCGCCCGGTCCTCTAGCACAGATACGCAGTATTTT.

The chain joins TRBV2 to TRBJ1-2, with a weak D call TRBD1 (5 bases). This CDR3 spans 13 amino acids. The germline V gene encodes CDR1 SNHLY and CDR2 FYNNEI. V was trimmed by 6 bases and J by 5 bases, leaving 13 bases between them. CDR3 sequence: CASRVGGAYGYTF. CDR3 DNA sequence: TGTGCCAGCAGGGTTGGAGGGGCGTATGGCTACACCTTC.

This chain links TRBV2 with TRBJ2-7; 8 nucleotides line up with TRBD1. V shed 6 bases, J shed 4 bases, and the junction held 2 bases outside the gene matches. CDR3 length: 12 residues. Per germline, CDR1 SNHLY and CDR2 FYNNEI. CDR3 sequence reads: CASRRTGYEQYF. The CDR3, as DNA: TGTGCCAGCAGAAGGACAGGGTACGAGCAGTACTTC.

The CDR3 sequence is CASSPGRGAEAFF. The CDR3 region has the DNA TGTGCCAGCAGTCCGGGGCGGGGGGCTGAAGCTTTCTTT. The chain links TRBV7-2 to TRBJ1-1, with D perhaps TRBD1 (5 bases). CDR1 SGHTA and CDR2 FQGNSA come from the germline V gene. Trimming took 6 bases from V and 6 from J, leaving 14 bases between them. The CDR3 sequence is 13 residues long. Full variable domain (remainder filled in from reference TRBV7-2 and TRBJ1-1): GAGVSQSPSNKVTEKGKDVELRCDPISGHTALYWYRQSLGQGLEFLIYFQGNSAPDKSGLPSDRFSAERTGGSVSTLTIQRTQQEDSAVYLCASSPGRGAEAFFGQGTRLTVV.

The rearrangement links TRBV19 to TRBJ2-5; 10 nucleotides align to TRBD1. CDR1 is LNHDA and CDR2 is SQIVND in the germline V gene (reference sequence). V lost 10 bases, J lost 2 bases, and 7 bases stayed unmatched. The CDR3 is 14 amino acids. CDR3 residues: CATLDRGRQETQYF. CDR3 bases: TGTGCCACCCTTGACAGGGGGCGTCAAGAGACCCAGTACTTC.

The chain has TRBV4-3 and TRBJ2-1; 10 bases are shared with TRBD2. The J segment lost 3 bases and the V segment lost 1 base, leaving 6 bases of the junction unmatched. The germline gives CDR1 LGHNA, CDR2 YSLEER. This CDR3 has 17 amino acids. The CDR3 DNA reads TGCGCCAGCAGCCAAGTTGCTAGCGGGGGTTACTACAATGAGCAGTTCTTC. Translated, it gives CASSQVASGGYYNEQFF.

CDR3 bases: TGTGCCAGTAGTATGAGAGGAAATAATTCACCCCTCCACTTT. This encodes CASSMRGNNSPLHF. The chain recombines TRBV19 with TRBJ1-6; D remains ambiguous. The germline gives CDR1 LNHDA, CDR2 SQIVND (reference sequence). Trimming took 3 bases from V and 5 from J, leaving 8 bases between them. This CDR3 contains 14 residues.

The table lists this clone with a few counts. This chain links TRBV2 with TRBJ2-2; 8 bases agree with TRBD1. Trimming removed 6 bases from V and 6 bases from J; junction bases left unmatched: 6. The CDR3 sequence is 14 residues long. Germline loops: CDR1 SNHLY, CDR2 FYNNEI. This CDR3 reads CASRPQGGPGELFF. DNA of the CDR3: TGTGCCAGCAGACCACAGGGGGGACCCGGGGAGCTGTTTTTT.

The chain links TRBV27 to TRBJ2-4; tentatively, D is TRBD2 (6 bases). Trimming removed 8 bases at V and 0 bases at J, with 8 bases between. This CDR3 is 13 amino acids long. Germline loops: CDR1 MNHEY, CDR2 SMNVEV (reference sequence). Here the CDR3 DNA reads TGTGCCAGCTCGGGGGTAGCCAAAAACATTCAGTACTTC. Amino acid sequence: CASSGVAKNIQYF.

The chain has TRBV5-5 and TRBJ2-2; 10 positions match TRBD2. In germline, CDR1 is SGHKS, CDR2 YYEKEE (reference sequence). The CDR3 extends over 16 amino acids. The ends lost 3 bases at V and 5 bases at J; junction bases unmatched: 7. The CDR3 DNA follows: TGTGCCAGCAGCTCCCTAGCGGGGGTGGGGACCGGGGAGCTGTTTTTT. It specifies CASSSLAGVGTGELFF.

The chain links TRBV7-2 to TRBJ2-3; D is perhaps TRBD2 (5 bases). The CDR3 length is 14 residues. The V gene lost 0 bases and the J gene lost 1 base, with 5 bases spanning the gap. The germline CDR1 and CDR2 sequences are SGHTA and FQGNSA. The CDR3: CASSLAGGTDTQYF. The CDR3 DNA reads as TGTGCCAGCAGCTTAGCCGGGGGCACAGATACGCAGTATTTT.

The rearrangement uses TRBV30 and TRBJ1-1; tentative D call: TRBD1 (5 bases). The CDR3 covers 12 residues. Trimming stripped 1 base from V and 10 bases from J, with 13 bases between. Germline V gene sequence: CDR1 GTSNPN, CDR2 SVGIG (reference sequence). The CDR3 DNA reads as TGTGCCTGGAGTGCCAGGGATTCAGGAGCTTTCTTT. It yields the protein CAWSARDSGAFF.

In its sample, this clone was seen a few times. This chain links TRBV29-1 with TRBJ1-2; 7 bases align to TRBD1. The CDR3 has 12 amino acids. CDR1 and CDR2 from the germline V gene are SQVTM and ANQGSEA. Unmatched junction bases numbered 5, after V lost 7 bases and J lost 3 bases. This CDR3 reads CSAPGGYYGYTF. The CDR3 DNA is TGCAGCGCGCCAGGGGGATACTATGGCTACACCTTC. The full variable domain, completed using reference TRBV29-1 and TRBJ1-2, is SAVISQKPSRDICQRGTSLTIQCQVDSQVTMMFWYRQQPGQSLTLIATANQGSEATYESGFVIDKFPISRPNLTFSTLTVSNMSPEDSSIYLCSAPGGYYGYTFGSGTRLTVV.

This chain links TRBV5-1 with TRBJ2-1, with D tentatively TRBD1 (5 bases). Germline assignment: CDR1 SGHRS and CDR2 YFSETQ. This CDR3 spans 13 amino acids. Deletions cut 0 bases from V and 5 bases from J, with 6 bases between. Here the CDR3 DNA reads TGCGCCAGCAGCTTGGGACAGCACAATGAGCAGTTCTTC. It specifies CASSLGQHNEQFF.